A selection of T cell receptor beta chains follows, all from one sample in a study of control samples from healthy donors and cancer patients. The method was immunoSEQ multiplex PCR; TCRdb's version includes in-frame clones alone and lacks a portion of them. The table includes over 150,000 clones, nearly 96% detected once. Sequencing was done on a sample of blood. These receptors were taken from a woman aged 30 to 39 in good health. Each CDR3 is given with its conserved first and last residue. The order of the fields is clone size, J gene, D gene, V gene, CDR3 protein, CDR3 DNA. D genes are given only for firm matches. Clone size is stated in some rows and not others, as once, few, many or a class when expanded.

abundance: .
j_gene: TRBJ1-2
d_gene: .
v_gene: TRBV6-4
CDR3aa: CASKEWASGLYGYTF
CDR3nt: TGTGCCAGCAAAGAGTGGGCATCAGGCCTCTATGGCTACACCTTC

abundance: .
j_gene: TRBJ2-3
d_gene: .
v_gene: TRBV20-1
CDR3aa: CSASMRVFGTDTQYF
CDR3nt: TGCAGTGCTAGTATGCGGGTGTTTGGCACAGATACGCAGTATTTT

abundance: .
j_gene: TRBJ2-7
d_gene: .
v_gene: TRBV28
CDR3aa: CASSRIWGLSYEQYF
CDR3nt: TGTGCCAGCAGCAGGATCTGGGGACTGTCCTACGAGCAGTACTTC

abundance: .
j_gene: TRBJ2-5
d_gene: TRBD1
v_gene: TRBV6-5
CDR3aa: CASGQGRETQYF
CDR3nt: TGTGCCAGTGGACAGGGCCGGGAGACCCAGTACTTC

abundance: .
j_gene: TRBJ2-7
d_gene: TRBD2
v_gene: TRBV28
CDR3aa: CASTGTSYEQYF
CDR3nt: TGTGCCAGCACTGGGACTAGCTACGAGCAGTACTTC

abundance: .
j_gene: TRBJ2-1
d_gene: .
v_gene: TRBV28
CDR3aa: CASSRGPYNEQFF
CDR3nt: TGTGCCAGCAGTAGGGGCCCCTACAATGAGCAGTTCTTC

abundance: .
j_gene: TRBJ2-7
d_gene: TRBD2
v_gene: TRBV3-1/TRBV3-2
CDR3aa: CASSQGLAGGPHEQYF
CDR3nt: TGTGCCAGCAGCCAAGGGTTAGCGGGAGGGCCCCACGAGCAGTACTTC

abundance: .
j_gene: TRBJ2-7
d_gene: .
v_gene: TRBV2
CDR3aa: CASSEALGAQYF
CDR3nt: TGTGCCAGCAGTGAAGCGCTAGGGGCGCAGTACTTC

abundance: .
j_gene: TRBJ2-5
d_gene: TRBD1
v_gene: TRBV5-6
CDR3aa: CASSTRTGVQETQYF
CDR3nt: TGTGCCAGCAGCACCCGGACAGGGGTTCAAGAGACCCAGTACTTC

abundance: .
j_gene: TRBJ1-2
d_gene: .
v_gene: TRBV29-1
CDR3aa: CSDDGFNTF
CDR3nt: TGCAGCGACGACGGTTTTAACACCTTC

abundance: .
j_gene: TRBJ2-7
d_gene: .
v_gene: TRBV6-1
CDR3aa: CASREGSYEQYF
CDR3nt: TGTGCCAGCAGGGAGGGATCCTACGAGCAGTACTTC

abundance: .
j_gene: TRBJ2-7
d_gene: .
v_gene: TRBV3-1/TRBV3-2
CDR3aa: CASSLLRDEQYF
CDR3nt: TGTGCCAGCAGCCTGCTCCGGGACGAGCAGTACTTC

abundance: .
j_gene: TRBJ2-2
d_gene: TRBD1
v_gene: TRBV28
CDR3aa: CASGTGGNTGELFF
CDR3nt: TGTGCCAGCGGGACAGGGGGTAACACCGGGGAGCTGTTTTTT

abundance: .
j_gene: TRBJ2-7
d_gene: TRBD1
v_gene: TRBV5-1
CDR3aa: CASSFTGTGGGEQYF
CDR3nt: TGCGCCAGCAGCTTTACCGGGACAGGGGGCGGCGAGCAGTACTTC

abundance: .
j_gene: TRBJ1-3
d_gene: .
v_gene: TRBV28
CDR3aa: CASSPGGGSSGNTIYF
CDR3nt: TGTGCCAGCAGTCCGGGGGGCGGGAGCTCTGGAAACACCATATATTTT

abundance: .
j_gene: TRBJ1-5
d_gene: .
v_gene: TRBV28
CDR3aa: CASSATLGQRKNQPQHF
CDR3nt: TGTGCCAGCAGTGCGACGTTGGGACAAAGAAAGAATCAGCCCCAGCATTTT

abundance: .
j_gene: TRBJ1-3
d_gene: .
v_gene: TRBV5-5
CDR3aa: CASSLGPGSLGNTIYF
CDR3nt: TGTGCCAGCAGCTTGGGTCCGGGGAGCCTCGGAAACACCATATATTTT

abundance: .
j_gene: TRBJ1-1
d_gene: .
v_gene: TRBV18
CDR3aa: CASSPLNGQLNTEAFF
CDR3nt: TGTGCCAGCTCACCACTCAATGGACAGCTGAACACTGAAGCTTTCTTT

abundance: .
j_gene: TRBJ2-2
d_gene: TRBD2
v_gene: TRBV9
CDR3aa: CASRPAGGNGAGELFF
CDR3nt: TGTGCCAGCCGCCCGGCGGGGGGAAATGGGGCCGGGGAGCTGTTTTTT

abundance: .
j_gene: TRBJ2-7
d_gene: TRBD2
v_gene: TRBV11-2
CDR3aa: CASSSIGGRGEQYF
CDR3nt: TGTGCCAGCAGCTCAATCGGGGGGAGAGGAGAGCAGTACTTC

abundance: once
j_gene: TRBJ1-4
d_gene: TRBD1
v_gene: TRBV13
CDR3aa: CASSLTGGNEKLLF
CDR3nt: TGTGCCAGCAGCTTAACAGGGGGCAATGAAAAACTGCTTTTT

abundance: .
j_gene: TRBJ1-1
d_gene: .
v_gene: TRBV19
CDR3aa: CASSYRRRNTEAFF
CDR3nt: TGTGCCAGTTCCTACCGACGAAGGAACACTGAAGCTTTCTTT

abundance: .
j_gene: TRBJ2-1
d_gene: .
v_gene: TRBV28
CDR3aa: CATWNSYNEQFF
CDR3nt: TGTGCCACCTGGAACTCCTACAATGAGCAGTTCTTC

abundance: .
j_gene: TRBJ1-3
d_gene: TRBD1
v_gene: TRBV18
CDR3aa: CASSPRYRDRRFSGNTIYF
CDR3nt: TGTGCCAGCTCACCACGCTACCGGGACAGGCGTTTCTCTGGAAACACCATATATTTT

abundance: .
j_gene: TRBJ2-3
d_gene: TRBD1
v_gene: TRBV7-6
CDR3aa: CASSLEGRGPPDTQYF
CDR3nt: TGTGCCAGCAGCTTAGAGGGCAGGGGGCCCCCAGATACGCAGTATTTT

abundance: .
j_gene: TRBJ1-5
d_gene: TRBD1
v_gene: TRBV28
CDR3aa: CASSGKPKYRGNQPQHF
CDR3nt: TGTGCCAGCAGTGGAAAACCTAAATACAGGGGGAATCAGCCCCAGCATTTT

abundance: once
j_gene: TRBJ1-6
d_gene: .
v_gene: TRBV30
CDR3aa: CAWTGTGPLPLHF
CDR3nt: TGTGCCTGGACCGGGACTGGCCCGTTGCCCCTCCACTTT

abundance: .
j_gene: TRBJ1-1
d_gene: .
v_gene: TRBV6-5
CDR3aa: CASSYASAGGGTEAFF
CDR3nt: TGTGCCAGCAGTTACGCGTCGGCGGGGGGAGGGACTGAAGCTTTCTTT

abundance: .
j_gene: TRBJ1-1
d_gene: TRBD1
v_gene: TRBV5-1
CDR3aa: CASSTTDRVSNTEAFF
CDR3nt: TGCGCCAGCAGCACCACTGACAGGGTATCGAACACTGAAGCTTTCTTT

abundance: .
j_gene: TRBJ2-1
d_gene: TRBD2
v_gene: TRBV12-5
CDR3aa: CASGLAKKGLAGHSYNEQFF
CDR3nt: TGTGCTAGTGGTTTGGCCAAAAAGGGACTAGCGGGACACTCCTACAATGAGCAGTTCTTC

abundance: .
j_gene: TRBJ2-1
d_gene: TRBD1
v_gene: TRBV27
CDR3aa: CASQQGTEQFF
CDR3nt: TGTGCCAGCCAACAGGGGACTGAGCAGTTCTTC

abundance: .
j_gene: TRBJ1-2
d_gene: .
v_gene: TRBV5-1
CDR3aa: CASSLDYGSGSGYTF
CDR3nt: TGCGCCAGCAGCTTGGATTATGGCAGCGGGAGCGGCTACACCTTC

abundance: .
j_gene: TRBJ1-1
d_gene: .
v_gene: TRBV30
CDR3aa: CAWSVRPGMNTEAFF
CDR3nt: TGTGCCTGGAGTGTACGGCCAGGGATGAACACTGAAGCTTTCTTT

abundance: .
j_gene: TRBJ1-2
d_gene: .
v_gene: TRBV30
CDR3aa: CAWSTRWRNPYGYTF
CDR3nt: TGTGCCTGGAGTACCCGTTGGCGGAACCCTTATGGCTACACCTTC

abundance: .
j_gene: TRBJ1-1
d_gene: .
v_gene: TRBV10-2
CDR3aa: CATVFQSGTEAFF
CDR3nt: TGCGCCACCGTCTTCCAGTCGGGCACTGAAGCTTTCTTT

abundance: .
j_gene: TRBJ2-1
d_gene: TRBD2
v_gene: TRBV14
CDR3aa: CASSQGTGTSGRLLNYNEQFF
CDR3nt: TGTGCCAGCAGCCAAGGAACCGGGACTAGCGGCCGACTACTAAACTACAATGAGCAGTTCTTC

abundance: .
j_gene: TRBJ2-1
d_gene: TRBD2
v_gene: TRBV5-1
CDR3aa: CASSSPSGGAGNEQFF
CDR3nt: TGCGCCAGCAGCTCCCCTAGCGGGGGGGCCGGCAATGAGCAGTTCTTC

abundance: .
j_gene: TRBJ2-7
d_gene: .
v_gene: TRBV3-1/TRBV3-2
CDR3aa: CASSQRPEIEQYF
CDR3nt: TGTGCCAGCAGCCAACGTCCCGAAATCGAGCAGTACTTC

abundance: .
j_gene: TRBJ2-3
d_gene: TRBD1
v_gene: TRBV6-4
CDR3aa: CASSEGQGGADTQYF
CDR3nt: TGTGCCAGCAGCGAGGGACAGGGAGGGGCAGATACGCAGTATTTT

abundance: .
j_gene: TRBJ2-1
d_gene: .
v_gene: TRBV3-1/TRBV3-2
CDR3aa: CASSQGYSGKYDEQFF
CDR3nt: TGTGCCAGCAGCCAAGGGTATTCGGGGAAATACGATGAGCAGTTCTTC

abundance: .
j_gene: TRBJ2-3
d_gene: .
v_gene: TRBV19
CDR3aa: CATGTGEPTDTQYF
CDR3nt: TGTGCCACCGGGACCGGGGAGCCCACAGATACGCAGTATTTT

abundance: .
j_gene: TRBJ1-5
d_gene: .
v_gene: TRBV24-1
CDR3aa: CATSDAGLQPQHF
CDR3nt: TGTGCCACCAGTGACGCGGGGCTTCAGCCCCAGCATTTT

abundance: once
j_gene: TRBJ2-7
d_gene: TRBD1
v_gene: TRBV28
CDR3aa: CASSKTGSSYEQYF
CDR3nt: TGTGCCAGCTCCAAGACAGGGAGCTCCTACGAGCAGTACTTC

abundance: .
j_gene: TRBJ2-5
d_gene: .
v_gene: TRBV7-7
CDR3aa: CASSPLEVGQETQYF
CDR3nt: TGTGCTAGCAGTCCTCTCGAGGTGGGCCAAGAGACCCAGTACTTC

abundance: once
j_gene: TRBJ1-5
d_gene: .
v_gene: TRBV2
CDR3aa: CASSEESMSNQPQHF
CDR3nt: TGTGCCAGCAGTGAAGAGAGTATGAGCAATCAGCCCCAGCATTTT

abundance: .
j_gene: TRBJ1-5
d_gene: TRBD1
v_gene: TRBV6-2/TRBV6-3
CDR3aa: CASSKTGGNQPQHF
CDR3nt: TGTGCCAGCAGTAAAACAGGGGGCAATCAGCCCCAGCATTTT

abundance: once
j_gene: TRBJ2-7
d_gene: TRBD2
v_gene: TRBV5-1
CDR3aa: CASRGGVAVTYEQYF
CDR3nt: TGCGCCAGCAGGGGAGGGGTGGCGGTGACCTACGAGCAGTACTTC

abundance: .
j_gene: TRBJ1-1
d_gene: TRBD1
v_gene: TRBV7-9
CDR3aa: CASSLVGRTGDTEAFF
CDR3nt: TGTGCCAGCAGCTTAGTCGGCCGCACAGGGGATACTGAAGCTTTCTTT

abundance: .
j_gene: TRBJ2-3
d_gene: .
v_gene: TRBV11-2
CDR3aa: CASRLGGDYGTQYF
CDR3nt: TGTGCCAGCAGACTCGGCGGGGATTATGGTACGCAGTATTTT

abundance: .
j_gene: TRBJ1-5
d_gene: .
v_gene: TRBV30
CDR3aa: CAAAPRPDSGNQPQHF
CDR3nt: TGTGCCGCGGCACCCCGCCCGGACAGCGGAAACCAGCCCCAGCATTTT

abundance: .
j_gene: TRBJ1-2
d_gene: TRBD1
v_gene: TRBV6-5
CDR3aa: CAAGQLPADGYTF
CDR3nt: TGTGCCGCGGGACAGCTACCCGCTGATGGCTACACCTTC

abundance: .
j_gene: TRBJ2-5
d_gene: TRBD2
v_gene: TRBV7-9
CDR3aa: CASSRGTSGRATETQYF
CDR3nt: TGTGCCAGCAGCCGAGGGACTAGCGGGAGGGCTACGGAGACCCAGTACTTC

abundance: .
j_gene: TRBJ2-7
d_gene: .
v_gene: TRBV6-1
CDR3aa: CASSELGGAYEQYF
CDR3nt: TGTGCCAGCAGTGAATTAGGGGGGGCCTACGAGCAGTACTTC

abundance: .
j_gene: TRBJ2-7
d_gene: TRBD2
v_gene: TRBV5-1
CDR3aa: CASSSSGGSYEQYF
CDR3nt: TGCGCCAGCAGTTCCAGCGGGGGTTCCTACGAGCAGTACTTC

abundance: few
j_gene: TRBJ1-6
d_gene: TRBD1
v_gene: TRBV5-1
CDR3aa: CASSLAGTDYSPLHF
CDR3nt: TGCGCCAGCAGCTTGGCCGGGACAGATTATTCACCCCTCCACTTT

abundance: .
j_gene: TRBJ1-3
d_gene: .
v_gene: TRBV30
CDR3aa: CAWTRGLRSGNTIYF
CDR3nt: TGTGCCTGGACCCGTGGGCTCAGATCTGGAAACACCATATATTTT

abundance: .
j_gene: TRBJ2-5
d_gene: .
v_gene: TRBV5-1
CDR3aa: CASSLADPLYETQYF
CDR3nt: TGCGCCAGCAGCTTGGCGGATCCACTCTACGAGACCCAGTACTTC

abundance: .
j_gene: TRBJ1-2
d_gene: .
v_gene: TRBV2
CDR3aa: CASSASLVGGRYYGYTF
CDR3nt: TGTGCCAGCAGTGCTTCCCTGGTGGGAGGCCGGTACTATGGCTACACCTTC

abundance: .
j_gene: TRBJ1-1
d_gene: .
v_gene: TRBV3-1/TRBV3-2
CDR3aa: CASSQEQGRRTEAFF
CDR3nt: TGTGCCAGCAGCCAAGAGCAGGGAAGGAGAACTGAAGCTTTCTTT